These T cell receptor beta chains were read from a single sample in a study of cytomegalovirus exposure and HLA in healthy donors. Sequenced by immunoSEQ multiplex PCR; TCRdb stores in-frame clones only, minus some. The table records about 150,000 clones, about 70% of them present only once. The material sequenced was PBMCs. The receptors originated from a man between 60 and 70 years old in good health and CMV-seronegative. CDR3s include the opening cysteine and the closing phenylalanine or tryptophan. Each record gives: V gene, D gene, J gene, clone size, CDR3 DNA, CDR3 protein. D genes are given only for firm matches. Size values are once, few and many counts, or a class for expanded clones, and some rows have none.

>TRBV2|TRBD1|TRBJ1-1|.
TGTGCCAGCAGTGTGGAGGGGGCTGAGCCTGAAGCTTTCTTT
CASSVEGAEPEAFF
>TRBV6-5|.|TRBJ1-2|few
TGTGCCAGCAGTTACACGGCGGGCTATGGCTACACCTTC
CASSYTAGYGYTF
>TRBV30|TRBD1|TRBJ1-2|.
TGTGCCTGGGGGGGACAGGGGGCTGGAGGCTACACCTTC
CAWGGQGAGGYTF
>TRBV18|TRBD2|TRBJ2-5|.
TGTGCCAGCACGCGGGCGGGAGGGGGGGAGACCCAGTACTTC
CASTRAGGGETQYF
>TRBV18|.|TRBJ1-4|.
TGTGCCAGCTCACCACCGTGGAGCAATAATGAAAAACTGTTTTTT
CASSPPWSNNEKLFF
>TRBV5-1|TRBD2|TRBJ2-1|.
TGCGCCAGCAGCTATGGACTAGCGGGGCGTACCCGTGAGCAGTTCTTC
CASSYGLAGRTREQFF
>TRBV13|.|TRBJ2-7|few
TGTGCCAGCAGCTTGAGGGACGAGCAGTACTTC
CASSLRDEQYF
>TRBV28|.|TRBJ2-3|.
TGTGCCAGCAGTTCCCCAGACACAGATACGCAGTATTTT
CASSSPDTDTQYF
>TRBV27|TRBD1|TRBJ2-7|few
TGTGCCAGCAGTCAACCAGGGGACAGCGAGCAGTACTTC
CASSQPGDSEQYF
>TRBV7-9|.|TRBJ1-6|once
TGTGCCAGCAGCCGCACAGGTGTTGGGGATTCACCCCTCCACTTT
CASSRTGVGDSPLHF
>TRBV9|TRBD1|TRBJ1-4|.
TGTGCCAGCAGTCCGAGGGGACAGTTGAAGGAAAAACTGTTTTTT
CASSPRGQLKEKLFF
>TRBV6-4|.|TRBJ1-5|.
TGTGCCTCCCAAGTTGGGACAAGAATTGATCAGCCCCAGCATTTT
CASQVGTRIDQPQHF
>TRBV6-5|TRBD2|TRBJ2-1|once
TGTGCCAGCAGTTACATGACTAGCGGGAACAATGAGCAGTTCTTC
CASSYMTSGNNEQFF
>TRBV6-1|.|TRBJ1-4|.
TGTGCCAGCAGTGTAACAGGGCGAGGCGAAAAACTGTTTTTT
CASSVTGRGEKLFF
>TRBV19|.|TRBJ1-5|.
TGTGCCAGTTCCCAGGGCGGTCCTGTCAATCAGTCCCAGCATTTT
CASSQGGPVNQSQHF
>TRBV19|TRBD1|TRBJ1-5|few
TGTGCCAGTAGCCCCCTGCGGACAGGTGGAAATCAGCCCCAGCATTTT
CASSPLRTGGNQPQHF
>TRBV29-1|.|TRBJ2-5|.
TGCAGCGTTGACCCAGGGAAGGAGACCCAGTACTTC
CSVDPGKETQYF
>TRBV7-9|.|TRBJ1-1|.
TGTGCCAGCAGCACCATGGGACTAACTAAAGCTTTCTTT
CASSTMGLTKAFF
>TRBV7-8|TRBD2|TRBJ2-1|.
TGTGCCAGCAGCTTACGCCGGACTAGCGGGGCCTTCTACAATGAGCAGTTCTTC
CASSLRRTSGAFYNEQFF
>TRBV6-5|TRBD1|TRBJ2-7|.
TGTGCCAGCATATCACGGGACAGACTCTACGAGCAGTACTTC
CASISRDRLYEQYF
>TRBV28|TRBD1|TRBJ2-2|.
TGTGCCAGCATCTCCGACAGGGGACCGGGCACCGGGGAGCTGTTTTTT
CASISDRGPGTGELFF
>TRBV30|TRBD2|TRBJ2-2|.
TGTGCCTGGAGTACTATCGGGCGGGAGACCGGGGAGCTGTTTTTT
CAWSTIGRETGELFF